This paragraph covers one T cell receptor beta chain sequence. This entry belongs to a study of T cell changes during pregnancy in multiple sclerosis. Losses at the gene ends were 4 bases for V and 3 bases for J; bases not matched to a gene: 6. The CDR3 extends over 15 amino acids. The germline gives CDR1 MNHEY, CDR2 SMNVEV (reference sequence). Assay: immunoSEQ multiplex PCR; the TCRdb copy retains only in-frame clones and omits some. In the table there are about 72,000 clones, 90% to 95% of which are singletons. This clonotype was sampled from a female donor in good health, enrolled as a control in a pregnancy study. The chain joins TRBV27 to TRBJ2-7; 10 nucleotides align to TRBD1. The starting material was peripheral blood, obtained in the third trimester of pregnancy. CDR3 in DNA: TGTGCCAGCAGTTCGATTAGGACAGGGGGCTACGAGCAGTACTTC. Amino acid sequence: CASSSIRTGGYEQYF.